The 23 T cell receptor beta chains in this list originate from one sample, sequenced in a study of post-analysis software for immune sequencing data. Unique-molecular-identifier-tagged TCR beta cDNA libraries were used. TCRdb independently ran MiXCR on the PCR reads; one entry per CDR3 protein. In the table there are about 160,000 distinct CDR3 sequences, approximately 35% of which are singletons. The sample in question was blood, obtained after autologous hematopoietic stem cell transplantation. These receptors were collected from a girl between 5 and 17 years old with multiple sclerosis.

This clonotype has only a few counts. CDR3 coding DNA: TGCGCCAGCAGCTTAGCGGGAGCTTCCGAGCAGTACTTC. It is translated as CASSLAGASEQYF. The rearrangement uses TRBV5-1 and TRBJ2-7; TRBD2 matches 8 bases. The CDR3 spans 13 residues. After removal of 2 bases from V and 6 bases from J, the junction contained 4 bases not matched to a gene. Germline-derived CDR1 and CDR2 are SGHRS and YFSETQ.

A few counts support this clonotype. This rearrangement joins TRBV24-1 to TRBJ1-2; possibly TRBD1 for D (5 bases). Trimming stripped 5 bases from V and 3 bases from J, with 12 bases between. The CDR3 spans 14 residues. CDR1 KGHDR and CDR2 SFDVKD come from the germline V gene. The CDR3 here is CATSAPDRYYGYTF. Written as DNA, the CDR3 is TGTGCCACCAGTGCTCCCGACAGATACTATGGCTACACCTTC.

In its sample, this clonotype was seen a few times. The genes are TRBV28 and TRBJ1-1, with a weak D call TRBD1 (5 bases). CDR3 length equals 16 residues. V dropped 7 bases and J dropped 0 bases, with 18 bases sitting between them. CDR1 MDHEN and CDR2 SYDVKM come from the germline V gene. The CDR3 DNA sequence: TGTGCCAGCATCGAGGGGAGCGGGGTGGTGAACACTGAAGCTTTCTTT. Protein product: CASIEGSGVVNTEAFF.

This chain's CDR3 is CATLNRVGNYGYTF. The CDR3 DNA follows: TGTGCCACCCTCAACAGGGTCGGCAACTATGGCTACACCTTC. The chain recombines TRBV28 with TRBJ1-2, with D tentatively TRBD1 (6 bases). Trimming shortened V by 10 bases and J by 2 bases, and 17 bases separated the two germline ends. The CDR3 consists of 14 residues. The germline V gene has CDR1 MDHEN and CDR2 SYDVKM.

This chain connects TRBV12-3 or TRBV12-4 to TRBJ1-1, with a tentative D call TRBD1 (6 bases). V lost 4 bases to trimming and J lost 1 base, with 10 bases between them. The CDR3 covers 14 residues. The chain's CDR3 is CASSWQGPNTEAFF. CDR3 bases: TGTGCCAGCAGTTGGCAGGGGCCGAACACTGAAGCTTTCTTT.

The rearrangement uses TRBV28 and TRBJ2-5, with unresolved D. This CDR3 region has 12 residues. V was clipped by 4 bases and J by 7 bases, with 10 bases between them. Per germline, CDR1 MDHEN and CDR2 SYDVKM. This chain's CDR3 is CASSSSTGTQYF. CDR3 DNA sequence: TGTGCCAGCAGTTCATCCACCGGGACCCAGTACTTC.

Notes on this clonotype: Mismatch with germline at one junction end may stem from a read error. The chain employs TRBV12-3 or TRBV12-4 and TRBJ2-3; possible D gene TRBD1, 5 bases. The CDR3 sequence is 15 residues long. The CDR3 DNA reads TGTGCCAGCAGCCTAACAGGATTGGGAACAGATATGCAGTATTTT. Protein sequence: CASSLTGLGTDMQYF.

The chain combines TRBV19 with TRBJ1-2; D gene ambiguous. V lost 5 bases and J 3 bases, leaving 10 bases between the germline ends. Per germline, CDR1 LNHDA and CDR2 SQIVND (reference sequence). The CDR3 is 13 residues long. CDR3 coding DNA: TGTGCCAGTAGTCCTACGACTTACTATGGCTACACCTTC. It encodes CASSPTTYYGYTF.

The V and J genes are TRBV12-3 or TRBV12-4 and TRBJ1-2, with unresolved D. The V end lost 6 bases, the J end lost 2 bases, and 7 bases lay between the germline ends. This CDR3 has 12 residues. Written as DNA, the CDR3 is TGTGCCAGCAGCCTCAAAAACTATGGCTACACCTTC. It encodes CASSLKNYGYTF.

Notes on this clonotype: Relative to the germline gene, one junction end is altered; a read error may explain this. The chain has TRBV28 and TRBJ1-5; TRBD1 is a possible D gene (5 bases). This CDR3 region has 17 residues. CDR1 MDHEN and CDR2 SYDVKM come from the germline V gene. CDR3 protein: CASTRWGRAGGDQSQHF. The CDR3 DNA reads as TGTGCCAGCACCCGCTGGGGGAGGGCAGGAGGAGATCAGTCCCAGCATTTT.

For this clonotype: One end of the junction does not line up with germline, which may come from a read error. V and J are TRBV6-2 or TRBV6-3 and TRBJ1-2, with TRBD1 matching 7 bases. Per the germline V gene, CDR1 is MNHEY and CDR2 is SVGEGT. The CDR3 consists of 15 residues. The CDR3 region has the DNA TGTGCCAGCAGGACAAACAGGGGTCCGAACTATGGCTGCACCTTC. Protein: CASRTNRGPNYGCTF.

This clonotype was observed a few times. V and J are TRBV7-3 and TRBJ2-5; D ambiguous. Germline assignment: CDR1 SGHTA and CDR2 FQGTGA. The CDR3 spans 13 residues. The germline V and J ends were trimmed by 2 bases and 4 bases, with 8 bases remaining between them. CDR3 sequence: CASSLGGLETQYF. In DNA, the CDR3 is TGTGCCAGCAGCTTAGGCGGTTTAGAGACCCAGTACTTC.

The rearrangement uses TRBV6-1 and TRBJ2-1; maybe TRBD1 (6 bases). This CDR3 spans 15 amino acids. Germline CDR1 reads MNHNS; CDR2 reads SASEGT. V was shortened by 5 bases and J by 5 bases, with 16 bases between the two germline ends. CDR3 sequence: CASSTGTFPDNEQFF. The CDR3 region has the DNA TGTGCCAGCAGTACCGGGACATTCCCTGACAATGAGCAGTTCTTC.

A remark on this clonotype: It may be a read error: a sequence one base away is much more abundant. V gene TRBV29-1 combines with J gene TRBJ2-7, with a weak D call TRBD2 (5 bases). V was trimmed by 1 base and J by 4 bases, leaving 14 bases between them. This CDR3 contains 14 residues. Germline V gene lookup returns CDR1 SQVTM and CDR2 ANQGSEA. DNA of the CDR3: TGCAGCGTTGAAGGGTTCCGGGATGGGTACGAGCAGTACTTC. Translation gives CSVEGFRDGYEQYF.

CDR3 coding DNA: TGTGCCAGCAGCCAAGATATAGCGGTATACGAGCAGTACTTC. Translating it yields CASSQDIAVYEQYF. V gene TRBV4-2 combines with J gene TRBJ2-5; the D gene is possibly TRBD2 (6 bases). The tail of the sequence fits TRBJ2-7 better, so the J call may be wrong. The germline V gene has CDR1 LGHNA and CDR2 YNFKEQ. The length of the CDR3 is 14 residues.

This clonotype was found a few times. The rearrangement uses TRBV4-1 and TRBJ2-1, with D perhaps being TRBD1 or TRBD2 (5 bases each). Between the trimmed V and J ends, which lost 0 bases and 0 bases, there was a span of 12 bases. CDR1 is MGHRA and CDR2 is YSYEKL in the germline V gene. The CDR3 extends over 17 amino acids. CDR3 nucleotide sequence: TGCGCCAGCAGCCAAGATCTCGGGGCGAGCTCCTACAATGAGCAGTTCTTC. Its translation: CASSQDLGASSYNEQFF.

The chain is built from TRBV6-1 and TRBJ2-4, with TRBD1 matching 7 bases. Germline V CDR1 and CDR2: MNHNS, SASEGT. This CDR3 is built from 15 residues. V was clipped by 5 bases and J by 1 base; unmatched bases: 5. Here the CDR3 reads CASSSQQGAKNIQYF. DNA of the CDR3: TGTGCCAGCAGTTCCCAACAGGGGGCCAAAAACATTCAGTACTTC.

This clonotype was counted between two and nine times. V is TRBV29-1 and J is TRBJ2-2, with 10 bases that match TRBD1. V lost 6 bases to trimming and J lost 6 bases; unmatched junction nucleotides: 7. From germline, CDR1 is SQVTM and CDR2 ANQGSEA. This CDR3 comprises 14 residues. CDR3 amino acids: CSVSTGGAPGELFF. Here the CDR3 DNA reads TGCAGCGTCTCGACAGGGGGCGCGCCCGGGGAGCTGTTTTTT.

As for this clonotype: One junction end disagrees with the germline gene, perhaps due to a read error. V and J are TRBV9 and TRBJ2-4; 7 bases are a match to TRBD2. Per the germline V gene, CDR1 is SGDLS and CDR2 is YYNGEE. The CDR3 spans 16 residues. The CDR3 nucleotides are TGTGCCAGTAGCGTAGCCCAGGCGGGAGAGGAAAACATTCAGTACTTC. It encodes CASSVAQAGEENIQYF.

The genes are TRBV6-2 or TRBV6-3 and TRBJ1-5; TRBD1 aligns across 7 bases. CDR3 length: 14 residues. V shed 5 bases, J shed 4 bases, and the junction held 5 bases outside the gene matches. Germline-derived CDR1 and CDR2 are MNHEY and SVGEGT. The CDR3 DNA reads as TGTGCCAGCAGTCCTAACAGGGGTAATCAGCCCCAGCATTTT. Amino acid sequence: CASSPNRGNQPQHF.

The chain joins TRBV27 to TRBJ2-1; no clear D. CDR1 and CDR2 from the germline V gene are MNHEY and SMNVEV (reference sequence). The CDR3 spans 12 residues. Trimming shortened V by 6 bases and J by 5 bases, and 8 bases separated the two germline ends. The CDR3 sequence: CASSPDDNEQFF. The CDR3 nucleotides are TGTGCCAGCAGCCCGGACGACAATGAGCAGTTCTTC.

There are a few counts of this clonotype. The chain recombines TRBV4-3 with TRBJ1-2; D not certain. From germline, CDR1 is LGHNA and CDR2 YSLEER. Trimming shortened V by 0 bases and J by 8 bases, and 16 bases separated the two germline ends. The CDR3 is 15 residues long. The CDR3 protein is CASSQDLGGRKGYTF. CDR3 bases: TGCGCCAGCAGCCAAGATCTGGGTGGCAGGAAGGGCTACACCTTC.

The chain joins TRBV7-3 to TRBJ2-7; D perhaps matches TRBD1 (6 bases). The germline gives CDR1 SGHTA, CDR2 FQGTGA. The CDR3 consists of 15 residues. The V end was cut by 5 bases, the J end by 1 base, with 15 bases between. CDR3 nucleotides: TGTGCCAGCAGCCCCATAGGGGGTTCGTCCTACGAGCAGTACTTC. It specifies CASSPIGGSSYEQYF.